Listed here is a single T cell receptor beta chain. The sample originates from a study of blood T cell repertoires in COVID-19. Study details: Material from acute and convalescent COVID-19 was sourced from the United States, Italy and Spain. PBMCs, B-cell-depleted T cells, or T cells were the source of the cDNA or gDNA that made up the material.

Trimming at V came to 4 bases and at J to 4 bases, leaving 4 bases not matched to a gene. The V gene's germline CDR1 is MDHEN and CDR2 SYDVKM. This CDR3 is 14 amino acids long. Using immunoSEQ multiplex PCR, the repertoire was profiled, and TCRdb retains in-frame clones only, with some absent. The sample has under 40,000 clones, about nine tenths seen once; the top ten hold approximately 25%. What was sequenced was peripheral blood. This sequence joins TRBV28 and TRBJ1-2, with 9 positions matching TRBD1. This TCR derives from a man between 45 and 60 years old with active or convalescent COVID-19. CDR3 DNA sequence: TGTGCCAGCAGTTGGACAGGGGTGAGCTATGGCTACACCTTC. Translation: CASSWTGVSYGYTF.